The 25 T cell receptor beta chains reported below all come from one sample, sequenced in a study of blood T cell repertoires in COVID-19. Assay: immunoSEQ multiplex PCR; the TCRdb copy retains only in-frame clones and omits some. The sample lists more than 250,000 clones; about 89% were seen once. Sequencing was performed on PBMCs or T cells enriched from blood (not recorded which). The source is a woman between 18 and 29 years old who had recovered from COVID-19.

The chain recombines TRBV5-1 with TRBJ2-1, with 7 bases lining up with TRBD1. CDR1 SGHRS and CDR2 YFSETQ come from the germline V gene. The CDR3 has 15 amino acids. The V gene end was trimmed by 2 bases and the J gene end by 6 bases; junction bases not matched to a gene: 8. The CDR3 loop is CASSFDRAPFNEQFF. CDR3 coding DNA: TGCGCCAGCAGCTTCGACAGGGCTCCTTTCAATGAGCAGTTCTTC.

V is TRBV5-1 and J is TRBJ2-5, with D unresolved. The germline gives CDR1 SGHRS, CDR2 YFSETQ. Trimming cost V 2 bases and J 5 bases, with 10 bases left between them. The CDR3 sequence is 13 residues long. The CDR3 is CASSFSGDETQYF. CDR3 DNA sequence: TGCGCCAGCAGCTTTAGTGGAGATGAGACCCAGTACTTC.

The chain carries TRBV7-3 and TRBJ2-2, with 9 bases lining up with TRBD2. The CDR3 is made up of 16 amino acids. In germline, CDR1 is SGHTA, CDR2 FQGTGA. J gave up 7 bases and V 6 bases, and 12 bases lay outside the gene matches. CDR3 sequence reads: CASSQGGLAGNGELFF. The CDR3 DNA follows: TGTGCCAGCAGTCAGGGCGGGCTAGCGGGAAACGGGGAGCTGTTTTTT.

This chain joins TRBV3-1 (or the pseudogene TRBV3-2) and TRBJ1-1; D is ambiguous. Germline values: CDR1 LGHDT, CDR2 YNNKEL (reference sequence). The CDR3 runs to 15 residues. V was clipped by 0 bases and J by 2 bases, with 10 bases between them. Here the CDR3 DNA reads TGTGCCAGCAGCCAAGACGCGCACCCCAACACTGAAGCTTTCTTT. Encoded protein: CASSQDAHPNTEAFF.

This sequence joins TRBV5-1 and TRBJ2-7; 9 bases fit TRBD1. V lost 4 bases and J lost 1; bases outside the gene matches: 3. Per germline, CDR1 SGHRS and CDR2 YFSETQ. This CDR3 region has 14 residues. CDR3 sequence (DNA): TGCGCCAGCAGCCCCGGACAGGGGTCCTACGAGCAGTACTTC. Amino acids: CASSPGQGSYEQYF.

The gene calls are TRBV6-4 and TRBJ2-5; TRBD2 aligns across 8 bases. The ends lost 1 base at V and 0 bases at J; junction bases unmatched: 7. Germline CDR1 is MRHNA and CDR2 is SNTAGT. The CDR3 extends over 17 amino acids. In DNA form, the CDR3 reads TGTGCCAGCAGTGACTGGTCCGGGAGGGAGTACCAAGAGACCCAGTACTTC. Translating it yields CASSDWSGREYQETQYF.

CDR3 sequence (DNA): TGTGCCAGCAGCTTTTCGGGACAGATAAATCAGCCCCAGCATTTT. Amino acids: CASSFSGQINQPQHF. This sequence joins TRBV11-2 and TRBJ1-5; 7 bases are a match to TRBD1. The CDR3 length is 15 residues. J was trimmed by 4 bases and V by 3 bases; bases with no gene match: 6. The germline CDR1 and CDR2 sequences are SGHAT and FQNNGV.

The V gene is TRBV4-1, the J gene TRBJ1-3, with a possible D match to TRBD1 (6 bases). V was trimmed by 0 bases and J by 0 bases, leaving 9 bases between them. Germline V gene data show CDR1 as MGHRA and CDR2 as YSYEKL. This CDR3 spans 16 amino acids. This CDR3 is CASSQDLGGSGNTIYF. For the CDR3, the DNA is TGCGCCAGCAGCCAAGATCTAGGGGGCTCTGGAAACACCATATATTTT.

The chain couples TRBV5-6 to TRBJ2-1; weak D call: TRBD2 (5 bases). Germline V gives CDR1 SGHDT, CDR2 YYEEEE. V lost 0 bases, J lost 4 bases, and 5 bases lay in between. This CDR3 has 13 residues. CDR3 residues: CASSLGGYNEQFF. CDR3 DNA: TGTGCCAGCAGCTTGGGCGGGTACAATGAGCAGTTCTTC.

The V call is TRBV12-3 or TRBV12-4, the J call TRBJ2-1; TRBD1 is a possible D gene (5 bases). The CDR3 runs to 13 residues. The V end lost 5 bases, the J end lost 5 bases, and 10 bases lay between the germline ends. The CDR3 nucleotides are TGTGCCAGCAGTACAGGACGAAACAATGAGCAGTTCTTC. Amino acid sequence: CASSTGRNNEQFF.

V and J are TRBV2 and TRBJ2-5; 8 nucleotides line up with TRBD2. With V trimmed by 3 bases and J by 5 bases, 8 bases remained unmatched. CDR3 length: 15 amino acids. CDR1 is SNHLY, CDR2 FYNNEI, per germline. This CDR3 reads CASSDWRGARETQYF. The CDR3 DNA sequence: TGTGCCAGCAGTGACTGGCGGGGGGCCCGGGAGACCCAGTACTTC. Filled out from reference TRBV2 and TRBJ2-5, the complete variable domain reads EPEVTQTPSHQVTQMGQEVILRCVPISNHLYFYWYRQILGQKVEFLVSFYNNEISEKSEIFDDQFSVERPDGSNFTLKIRSTKLEDSAMYFCASSDWRGARETQYFGPGTRLLVL.

The chain couples TRBV6-2 or TRBV6-3 to TRBJ1-2; possibly TRBD1 for D (5 bases). Trimming left V 4 bases short and J 4 bases short, with 13 bases between. Germline V CDR1 and CDR2: MNHEY, SVGEGT. The CDR3 sequence is 14 residues long. The CDR3 nucleotides read TGTGCCAGCAGTTCCCCGGCAGGGCCCTATGGCTACACCTTC. Encoded protein: CASSSPAGPYGYTF.

The chain carries TRBV29-1 and TRBJ2-1; maybe TRBD2 (6 bases). This CDR3 has 16 residues. Trimming took off 1 base at V and 8 bases at J, with 21 bases between the two ends. Germline-derived CDR1 and CDR2 are SQVTM and ANQGSEA. CDR3 amino acids: CSVEGWVAEGYDEQFF. CDR3 bases: TGCAGCGTTGAAGGGTGGGTAGCGGAAGGCTATGATGAGCAGTTCTTC.

This chain uses TRBV28 with TRBJ2-5, with a weak D call TRBD2 (6 bases). V lost 2 bases and J lost 0, with 7 bases in between. Germline V gene sequence: CDR1 MDHEN, CDR2 SYDVKM. CDR3 length equals 14 residues. The CDR3 reads CASSLGGNQETQYF. For the CDR3, the DNA is TGTGCCAGCAGTTTAGGGGGGAACCAAGAGACCCAGTACTTC.

The rearrangement links TRBV3-1 (or the pseudogene TRBV3-2) to TRBJ2-7, with 8 bases identical to TRBD1. In germline, CDR1 is LGHDT, CDR2 YNNKEL (reference sequence). After removal of 1 base from V and 6 bases from J, the junction contained 11 bases not matched to a gene. The CDR3 consists of 16 residues. The CDR3 DNA reads TGTGCCAGCAGCCAAGGGACAGGGTCCGGCCTACGCGAGCAGTACTTC. The encoded protein is CASSQGTGSGLREQYF.

The V call is TRBV30, the J call TRBJ2-1, with D maybe TRBD2 (6 bases). This CDR3 contains 16 residues. V lost 5 bases to trimming and J lost 0 bases, with 17 bases between them. Germline CDR1 GTSNPN, CDR2 SVGIG (reference sequence). Here the CDR3 reads CAWRTHSGLSYNEQFF. The CDR3 nucleotides are TGTGCCTGGCGAACCCATAGCGGCCTCTCCTACAATGAGCAGTTCTTC.

The genes are TRBV7-9 and TRBJ1-4; 8 bases are shared with TRBD1. V shed 1 base and J 7 bases; nucleotides not matched to a gene: 5. Germline V gene sequence: CDR1 SEHNR, CDR2 FQNEAQ (reference sequence). This CDR3 has 15 residues. DNA of the CDR3: TGTGCCAGCAGCTTAGAACAGGGGGTGGGTGAAAAACTGTTTTTT. Its protein product is CASSLEQGVGEKLFF.

This clone appeared a single time. This chain joins TRBV5-4 and TRBJ2-1; D possibly corresponds to TRBD2 (5 bases). Trimming removed 3 bases from V and 0 bases from J, with 7 bases in between. The CDR3 is 14 amino acids. Germline assignment: CDR1 SGHNT and CDR2 YYREEE (reference sequence). This chain's CDR3 is CASSSGVSYNEQFF. The CDR3 DNA follows: TGTGCCAGCAGCTCCGGGGTCTCCTACAATGAGCAGTTCTTC.

The chain recombines TRBV21-1 with TRBJ2-3; the DNA was not used to check the table's D call, TRBD2. TRBV21-1 has pseudogene status. This CDR3 spans 16 amino acids. The CDR3 protein is CASSKGGEPSTDTQYF. The CDR3 nucleotides read TGTGCCAGCAGCAAAGGGGGGGAGCCTAGCACAGATACGCAGTATTTT.

V usage is TRBV7-2 and J usage is TRBJ2-3, with D possibly being TRBD1 (6 bases). Trimming cost V 5 bases and J 2 bases, with 14 bases left between them. Germline V gives CDR1 SGHTA, CDR2 FQGNSA. This CDR3 is 15 amino acids long. The CDR3 reads CASSPYRVVTDTQYF. Here the CDR3 DNA reads TGTGCCAGCAGCCCTTACAGGGTAGTCACAGATACGCAGTATTTT.

This clone was seen once. The chain is built from TRBV28 and TRBJ2-1, with TRBD1 matching 10 bases. Germline CDR1 MDHEN, CDR2 SYDVKM. Trimming removed 6 bases from V and 4 bases from J; junction bases left unmatched: 6. The CDR3 runs 15 residues. The CDR3 spells CASSPPGQGYNEQFF. As DNA, the CDR3 is TGTGCCAGCAGCCCTCCGGGACAGGGGTACAATGAGCAGTTCTTC.

The chain links TRBV7-3 to TRBJ1-5; D possibly corresponds to TRBD1 (6 bases). V lost 2 bases to trimming and J lost 4 bases, with 15 bases between them. Looked up from germline, CDR1 is SGHTA and CDR2 is FQGTGA. The CDR3 runs 16 residues. CDR3 sequence: CASSLEQGVENQPQHF. In DNA form, the CDR3 reads TGTGCCAGCAGCTTAGAACAGGGAGTTGAGAATCAGCCCCAGCATTTT.

V usage is TRBV5-4 and J usage is TRBJ1-1; tentative D call: TRBD1 (6 bases). Trimming took 0 bases from V and 1 from J, leaving 7 bases between them. The CDR3 is 14 amino acids. Germline V gene lookup returns CDR1 SGHNT and CDR2 YYREEE (reference sequence). The CDR3 here is CASSLGGRNTEAFF. The CDR3 DNA sequence: TGTGCCAGCAGCTTGGGGGGGCGGAACACTGAAGCTTTCTTT. The full variable domain, completed using reference TRBV5-4 and TRBJ1-1, is ETGVTQSPTHLIKTRGQQVTLRCSSQSGHNTVSWYQQALGQGPQFIFQYYREEENGRGNFPPRFSGLQFPNYSSELNVNALELDDSALYLCASSLGGRNTEAFFGQGTRLTVV.

The chain is built from TRBV18 and TRBJ2-1; D is unresolved. Germline V gene lookup returns CDR1 KGHSH and CDR2 LQKENI. The CDR3 spans 16 residues. The germline V and J ends were trimmed by 0 bases and 3 bases, with 12 bases remaining between them. The CDR3 region has the DNA TGTGCCAGCTCACCACCATACAGAATGCTCTACAATGAGCAGTTCTTC. It encodes CASSPPYRMLYNEQFF. The variable domain in full, completed from reference TRBV18 and TRBJ2-1, reads NAGVMQNPRHLVRRRGQEARLRCSPMKGHSHVYWYRQLPEEGLKFMVYLQKENIIDESGMPKERFSAEFPKEGPSILRIQQVVRGDSAAYFCASSPPYRMLYNEQFFGPGTRLTVL.

The V and J genes are TRBV5-1 and TRBJ2-3, with 10 bases aligning to TRBD2. Germline CDR1 reads SGHRS; CDR2 reads YFSETQ. With 4 bases clipped from V and 2 bases from J, the junction kept 7 bases outside the gene matches. The CDR3 extends over 16 amino acids. The CDR3 nucleotides read TGCGCCAGCAGCCCCGCCCTAGCGGGAGTCACAGATACGCAGTATTTT. As protein: CASSPALAGVTDTQYF.